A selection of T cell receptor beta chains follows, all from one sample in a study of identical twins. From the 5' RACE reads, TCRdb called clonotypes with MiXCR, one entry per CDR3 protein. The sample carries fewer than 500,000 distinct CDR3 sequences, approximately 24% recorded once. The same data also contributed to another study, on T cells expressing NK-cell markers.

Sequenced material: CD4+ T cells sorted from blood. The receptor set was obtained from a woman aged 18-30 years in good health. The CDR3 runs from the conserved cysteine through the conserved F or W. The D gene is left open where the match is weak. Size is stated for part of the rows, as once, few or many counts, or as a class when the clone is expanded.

CDR3nt: TGCAGCGTCCCAGGGAGACAGGGGGCTTGGGGCTACGAGCAGTACTTC
CDR3aa: CSVPGRQGAWGYEQYF
d_gene: TRBD1
j_gene: TRBJ2-7
v_gene: TRBV29-1
abundance: few

CDR3nt: TGTGCCAGCAGCGTAGCTTTTGTGGATAGCTCCTACAATGAGCAGTTCTTC
CDR3aa: CASSVAFVDSSYNEQFF
d_gene: .
j_gene: TRBJ2-1
v_gene: TRBV9
abundance: .

CDR3nt: TGTGCCAGCAGCCAAGAGACAGGGTGGGGTTCCACTGAAGCTTTCTTT
CDR3aa: CASSQETGWGSTEAFF
d_gene: TRBD1
j_gene: TRBJ1-1
v_gene: TRBV3-1
abundance: few

CDR3nt: TGTGCCATCAGGGCCAACGGGCACGGGACTGATGAGCAGTTCTTC
CDR3aa: CAIRANGHGTDEQFF
d_gene: .
j_gene: TRBJ2-1
v_gene: TRBV10-3
abundance: few

CDR3nt: TGTGCCAGCAGCTACACAGGGGATCAGCCCCAGCATTTT
CDR3aa: CASSYTGDQPQHF
d_gene: TRBD1
j_gene: TRBJ1-5
v_gene: TRBV7-9
abundance: few

CDR3nt: TGTGCCAGCTCACTCCATCCGGGGGACACAGATACGCAGTATTTT
CDR3aa: CASSLHPGDTDTQYF
d_gene: .
j_gene: TRBJ2-3
v_gene: TRBV18
abundance: .

CDR3nt: TGTGCCAGCAGCCCACGGGACTCTGGAGGAGATACGCAGTATTTT
CDR3aa: CASSPRDSGGDTQYF
d_gene: .
j_gene: TRBJ2-3
v_gene: TRBV3-1
abundance: .

CDR3nt: TGCAGTGCTAGTCGGACAGTAAAAGAGACCCAGTACTTC
CDR3aa: CSASRTVKETQYF
d_gene: .
j_gene: TRBJ2-5
v_gene: TRBV20-1
abundance: .

CDR3nt: TGTGCCATCAGTGCGCGGACGGACGAGTATGGCTACACCTTC
CDR3aa: CAISARTDEYGYTF
d_gene: .
j_gene: TRBJ1-2
v_gene: TRBV10-3
abundance: few

CDR3nt: TGCGCCAGCACAACTCCGGACGGATACACCGGGGAGCTGTTTTTT
CDR3aa: CASTTPDGYTGELFF
d_gene: .
j_gene: TRBJ2-2
v_gene: TRBV5-1
abundance: few

CDR3nt: TGTGCCAGCACTCAGGAGTCAGATACGCAGTATTTT
CDR3aa: CASTQESDTQYF
d_gene: .
j_gene: TRBJ2-3
v_gene: TRBV12-3/TRBV12-4
abundance: .

CDR3nt: TGTGCCAGCAGTTACATAGCTAGCGGGAACTACGAGCAGTACTTC
CDR3aa: CASSYIASGNYEQYF
d_gene: TRBD2
j_gene: TRBJ2-7
v_gene: TRBV6-2/TRBV6-3
abundance: few

CDR3nt: TGTGCCAGCAGTTTATACCGGGGCGGACCCGACACAGATACGCAGTATTTT
CDR3aa: CASSLYRGGPDTDTQYF
d_gene: .
j_gene: TRBJ2-3
v_gene: TRBV12-3/TRBV12-4
abundance: .

CDR3nt: TGTGCCAGCAGCCACATGACAGGGAAAGGCTACACCTTC
CDR3aa: CASSHMTGKGYTF
d_gene: TRBD1
j_gene: TRBJ1-2
v_gene: TRBV3-1
abundance: .

CDR3nt: TGCGCCAGCAGCCGGGACAGAAATCAGCCCCAGCATTTT
CDR3aa: CASSRDRNQPQHF
d_gene: TRBD1
j_gene: TRBJ1-5
v_gene: TRBV5-1
abundance: many

CDR3nt: TGTGCCAGCAGCTCTTGGGGTGGACAGGGGATCACAGATACGCAGTATTTT
CDR3aa: CASSSWGGQGITDTQYF
d_gene: TRBD1
j_gene: TRBJ2-3
v_gene: TRBV7-9
abundance: .

CDR3nt: TGTGCCAGCAGGAACCGGGGGACGGGAAACTATGGCTACACCTTC
CDR3aa: CASRNRGTGNYGYTF
d_gene: .
j_gene: TRBJ1-2
v_gene: TRBV12-3/TRBV12-4
abundance: many

CDR3nt: TGCAGTGCTACCCGGGCACGGGGGGGTGGTGAGACCCAGTACTTC
CDR3aa: CSATRARGGGETQYF
d_gene: TRBD2
j_gene: TRBJ2-5
v_gene: TRBV20-1
abundance: .

CDR3nt: TGCAGTGCTTATACAGGGGAACAGCCCCAGCATTTT
CDR3aa: CSAYTGEQPQHF
d_gene: TRBD1
j_gene: TRBJ1-5
v_gene: TRBV20-1
abundance: few

CDR3nt: TGTGCCAGCAGCTTAGAGTACCGGGAGCAGTTCTTC
CDR3aa: CASSLEYREQFF
d_gene: .
j_gene: TRBJ2-1
v_gene: TRBV7-9
abundance: .

CDR3nt: TGTGCCAGCAGCGCCCGGACACCTTCCTACAATGAGCAGTTCTTC
CDR3aa: CASSARTPSYNEQFF
d_gene: .
j_gene: TRBJ2-1
v_gene: TRBV9
abundance: .

CDR3nt: TGTGCCAGCAACGACAGAACCTACGAGCAGTACTTC
CDR3aa: CASNDRTYEQYF
d_gene: .
j_gene: TRBJ2-7
v_gene: TRBV6-2/TRBV6-3
abundance: .

CDR3nt: TGTGCCAGCGGAAACAGGGGGACAGGGGTACGCCAGTACTTC
CDR3aa: CASGNRGTGVRQYF
d_gene: TRBD1
j_gene: TRBJ2-7
v_gene: TRBV12-3/TRBV12-4
abundance: few

CDR3nt: TGCAGTGCGTACAGGGGACGGGACGAGCAGTACTTC
CDR3aa: CSAYRGRDEQYF
d_gene: TRBD1
j_gene: TRBJ2-7
v_gene: TRBV20-1
abundance: few

CDR3nt: TGTGCCACCTGTAAGGACAGCTATTATGGCTACACCTTC
CDR3aa: CATCKDSYYGYTF
d_gene: .
j_gene: TRBJ1-2
v_gene: TRBV2
abundance: .

CDR3nt: TGTGCCAGCAGCTCTGAGGTGGCGACAGATACGCAGTATTTT
CDR3aa: CASSSEVATDTQYF
d_gene: .
j_gene: TRBJ2-3
v_gene: TRBV7-6
abundance: .

CDR3nt: TGCAGTGCTAGACCCAAAGGACAGGGAACCGGGGAGCTGTTTTTT
CDR3aa: CSARPKGQGTGELFF
d_gene: TRBD1
j_gene: TRBJ2-2
v_gene: TRBV20-1
abundance: .

CDR3nt: TGCAGCGTTAGGGGGGATAGCGGTAGCACAGATACGCAGTATTTT
CDR3aa: CSVRGDSGSTDTQYF
d_gene: .
j_gene: TRBJ2-3
v_gene: TRBV29-1
abundance: few